This is a list of T cell receptor beta chains from one sample in a study of blood T cell repertoires in COVID-19. Produced via immunoSEQ multiplex PCR; TCRdb's table is partial and in-frame only. The sample lists roughly 140,000 clones, less than 85% occurring once. Sequenced material: peripheral blood. The receptors derive from a human donor in a cohort sampled during active COVID-19. CDR3s include the opening cysteine and the closing phenylalanine or tryptophan. A D gene is named only where the DNA matches it firmly. Clone size is shown for a subset of rows, as once, few, many or a class of expanded clone.

j_gene,abundance,d_gene,v_gene,CDR3nt,CDR3aa
TRBJ2-3,NA,TRBD2,TRBV7-2,TGTGCCAGCGGCGGACTAGCGGGGAGAGATACGCAGTATTTT,CASGGLAGRDTQYF
TRBJ2-7,NA,NA,TRBV14,TGTGCCAGCAGCCAAGAATATATCGCGTACGAGCAGTACTTC,CASSQEYIAYEQYF
TRBJ1-2,few,NA,TRBV28,TGTGCCAGCAGTTTCGAGGGGGTGGATGGCTACACCTTC,CASSFEGVDGYTF
TRBJ1-5,NA,NA,TRBV6-4,TGTGCCAGCAGTGCCTCGGGAGGCAATCAGCCCCAGCATTTT,CASSASGGNQPQHF
TRBJ2-5,NA,NA,TRBV5-4,TGTGCCAGCAGCTGGGGACAAGCTCAAGAGACCCAGTACTTC,CASSWGQAQETQYF
TRBJ2-7,NA,TRBD1,TRBV2,TGTGCCAGCAGGAGGACAGGGGGCGATCTCGGTGAGCAGTACTTC,CASRRTGGDLGEQYF
TRBJ1-2,NA,TRBD1,TRBV18,TGTGCCAGCTCACGGGACAGAAGCTCCTATGGCTACACCTTC,CASSRDRSSYGYTF
TRBJ2-6,once,NA,TRBV6-1,TGTGCCAGCAGTGAAATGGCAGGGAAAATCTCTGGGGCCAACGTCCTGACTTTC,CASSEMAGKISGANVLTF
TRBJ1-5,NA,TRBD1,TRBV19,TGTGCCAGTAGTTCTCGACAGGGCGGCACCGGGCCCCAGCATTTT,CASSSRQGGTGPQHF
TRBJ2-5,NA,TRBD2,TRBV7-2,TGTGCCAGCAGCTTAGCGGGTAGCGGGGTGAAAGAGACCCAGTACTTC,CASSLAGSGVKETQYF
TRBJ1-2,NA,TRBD1,TRBV2,TGTGCCAGCAGCGTCGACAGGGGGATAAAGGGCTACACCTTC,CASSVDRGIKGYTF
TRBJ2-1,NA,TRBD1,TRBV5-6,TGTGCCAGCAGCTCGAGGGGACAGGGGTCCTACAATGAGCAGTTCTTC,CASSSRGQGSYNEQFF
TRBJ1-6,NA,NA,TRBV20-1,TGCAGTGCTAGTGGCGAGGGAACGGGTTCACCCCTCCACTTT,CSASGEGTGSPLHF
TRBJ2-3,NA,NA,TRBV5-4,TGTGCCAGCAGCTTGGGAGTGGGGGGAGAGGATACGCAGTATTTT,CASSLGVGGEDTQYF
TRBJ2-1,NA,TRBD1,TRBV24-1,TGTGCCACCGGGGACAGGGGGCCCTACAATGAGCAGTTCTTC,CATGDRGPYNEQFF
TRBJ2-3,NA,TRBD1,TRBV7-7,TGTGCTAGCAGCTTAGGGACAGGAGGAGATACGCAGTATTTT,CASSLGTGGDTQYF
TRBJ2-1,NA,TRBD2,TRBV7-2,TGTGCCAGCAGCTTTGTTGGCGGGGGGGCGGCTAATGAGCAGTTCTTC,CASSFVGGGAANEQFF
TRBJ2-1,NA,TRBD2,TRBV9,TGTGCCAGCAGCGTTGGGACTAGCGGGGACAACAATGAGCAGTTCTTC,CASSVGTSGDNNEQFF
TRBJ2-5,NA,TRBD2,TRBV11-2,TGTGCCAGCAGCAGGGAGGGGCTCCAAGAGACCCAGTACTTC,CASSREGLQETQYF
TRBJ1-2,NA,NA,TRBV4-1,TGCGCCAGCAGCCAGGGGGCCCATCCTAACTATGGCTACACCTTC,CASSQGAHPNYGYTF
TRBJ1-3,NA,NA,TRBV3-1/TRBV3-2,TGTGCCAGCAGCCTCGGACTGAGAAGCGCCTCTGGAAACACCATATATTTT,CASSLGLRSASGNTIYF
TRBJ1-4,NA,TRBD1,TRBV11-1,TGTGCCAGCAGCCGGACAGGCCCCGGACCTAATGAAAAACTGTTTTTT,CASSRTGPGPNEKLFF
TRBJ2-5,NA,NA,TRBV5-6,TGTGCCAGCAGCTTGACGGGGGAGGAGACCCAGTACTTC,CASSLTGEETQYF
TRBJ1-4,NA,NA,TRBV4-1,TGCGCCAGCAGCCAAGTGGCTGAAAAACTGTTTTTT,CASSQVAEKLFF
TRBJ1-4,NA,TRBD1,TRBV6-1,TGTGCCAGCAGTGATTGGACAGGGGGCGCGGAAAAACTGTTTTTT,CASSDWTGGAEKLFF
TRBJ1-1,NA,TRBD1,TRBV28,TGTGCCAGCAGTTTACCGTCCTGGGACAGGGGGCAAGCTTTCTTT,CASSLPSWDRGQAFF
TRBJ2-1,NA,TRBD2,TRBV20-1,TGCAGTGCTAGTAGACTAGCGGGGGACAGCTCCTACAATGAGCAGTTCTTC,CSASRLAGDSSYNEQFF
TRBJ2-3,NA,NA,TRBV9,TGTGCCAGCAGCGTACAGGACATCACAGATACGCAGTATTTT,CASSVQDITDTQYF
TRBJ2-2,NA,NA,TRBV5-1,TGCGCCAGCAGCTTGGTAGCGCGGGGCAACACCGGGGAGCTGTTTTTT,CASSLVARGNTGELFF
TRBJ2-2,NA,NA,TRBV7-2,TGTGCCAGCAGCTCGGACCCGACAGGACGGATCACCGGGGAGCTGTTTTTT,CASSSDPTGRITGELFF
TRBJ2-3,NA,NA,TRBV4-1,TGCGCCAGCAGCCAGGACAGTGGGAGTAGCACAGATACGCAGTATTTT,CASSQDSGSSTDTQYF
TRBJ2-3,NA,NA,TRBV5-1,TGCGCCAGCGGGACACAGGGTCTTGATACGCAGTATTTT,CASGTQGLDTQYF
TRBJ2-1,NA,TRBD1,TRBV11-2,TGTGCCAGCAGCTTGGCACAGGGGAATGAGCAGTTCTTC,CASSLAQGNEQFF
TRBJ2-7,NA,TRBD1,TRBV11-3,TGTGCCAGCAGCCCAACAGGGGGCGATGATTCCGAGCAGTACTTC,CASSPTGGDDSEQYF
TRBJ1-4,once,NA,TRBV2,TGTGCCAGCAGCTCCTCGAGGGAAAAACTGTTTTTT,CASSSSREKLFF
TRBJ2-7,NA,TRBD2,TRBV5-1,TGCGCCAGCAGCTTGAAGGAAGCGGGGGGAGGGAACGAGCAGTACTTC,CASSLKEAGGGNEQYF
TRBJ2-5,NA,NA,TRBV4-1,TGCGCCAGCAGCCCCAGCTCAGTCTCAGGGTTTACGACCCAGTACTTC,CASSPSSVSGFTTQYF